This T cell receptor beta chain was identified in a study of OX40 agonist ivuxolimab in advanced cancers. Study at large: Across the patients, intravenous ivuxolimab was delivered every 2 weeks at 0.01 to 10 mg/kg. Age averaged around 59 years (range roughly 23 to 80), and 80% to 90% were male.

The data were produced by immunoSEQ multiplex PCR, yet TCRdb's version contains in-frame clones alone and is incomplete. The table includes approximately 90,000 clones, 87% detected once. This clone occurred once. Its antigen is as yet unknown. Blood sampling was done at baseline, cycle 4 day 1, and cycle 7 day 1. This CDR3 has 15 residues. V shed 5 bases, J shed 9 bases, and the junction held 12 bases outside the gene matches. Looked up from germline, CDR1 is SGHTA and CDR2 is FQGTGA. Study-wide findings and caveats: At 0.1 to 3.0 mg/kg, CD4+ and CD8+ blood T cells expanded clonally by week 6.

This TCR was recovered from an adult with an advanced solid tumor such as melanoma, head and neck, liver or kidney cancer. Sequencing used CD4+ or CD8+ T cells sorted from blood, obtained in a trial of the OX40 agonist ivuxolimab. The rearrangement links TRBV7-3 to TRBJ2-2; 7 bases are a match to TRBD2. CDR3 sequence (DNA): TGTGCCAGCAGCCCCGGGGGGACGGGAGCAAGGGAGCTGTTTTTT. As protein: CASSPGGTGARELFF.